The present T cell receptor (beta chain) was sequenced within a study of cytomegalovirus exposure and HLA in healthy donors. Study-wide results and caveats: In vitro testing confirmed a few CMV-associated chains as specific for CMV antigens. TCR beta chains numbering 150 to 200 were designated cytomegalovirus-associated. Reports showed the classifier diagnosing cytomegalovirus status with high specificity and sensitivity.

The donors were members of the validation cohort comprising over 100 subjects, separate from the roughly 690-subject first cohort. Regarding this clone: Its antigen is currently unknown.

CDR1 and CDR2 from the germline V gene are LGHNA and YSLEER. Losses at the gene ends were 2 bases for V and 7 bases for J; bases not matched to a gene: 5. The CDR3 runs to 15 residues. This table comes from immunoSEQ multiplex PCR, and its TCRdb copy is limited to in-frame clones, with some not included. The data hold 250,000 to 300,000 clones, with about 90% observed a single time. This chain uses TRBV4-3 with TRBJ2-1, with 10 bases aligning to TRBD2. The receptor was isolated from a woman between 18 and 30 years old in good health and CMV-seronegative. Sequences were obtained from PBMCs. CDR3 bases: TGCGCCAGCAGCCAAAGCGGGGGGGCTTTAAATGAGCAGTTCTTC. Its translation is CASSQSGGALNEQFF.